The rows below give T cell receptor beta chains drawn from one sample of a study of T cell responses to AZD1222 COVID-19 vaccine. Method: immunoSEQ multiplex PCR; TCRdb's copy keeps in-frame clones and lacks some. This table holds 130,000 to 150,000 clones, about 92% found once. Sample: peripheral blood, taken on day 0 of AZD1222 vaccination. Source of these receptors: an adult in good health. Each CDR3 is given with its conserved first and last residue. D genes are given only for firm matches. Where a row states a size, it is once, few, many or the class of an expanded clone; other rows omit it.

15 | TRBJ1-5 | NA | TRBV6-5 | NA | TGTGCCAGCAGGACACGGGTAGGGAGCAATCAGCCCCAGCATTTT | CASRTRVGSNQPQHF
14 | TRBJ1-2 | NA | TRBV9 | NA | TGTGCCAGCTCCCTCGGGATTGGACCAGTGGGCTACACCTTC | CASSLGIGPVGYTF
14 | TRBJ2-1 | NA | TRBV19 | NA | TGTGCCAGTAAGGCAGAAGGCGGGTACAATGAGCAGTTCTTC | CASKAEGGYNEQFF
15 | TRBJ2-1 | once | TRBV7-3 | TRBD1 | TGTGCCAGCAGCCATCGACAGGGGGCGTACAATGAGCAGTTCTTC | CASSHRQGAYNEQFF
12 | TRBJ2-1 | NA | TRBV2 | NA | TGTGCCAGCAGTGCCGAGGACAATGAGCAGTTCTTC | CASSAEDNEQFF
16 | TRBJ1-2 | NA | TRBV5-1 | NA | TGCGCCAGCAGCCGCACCTCAGGGGTTCCGGGCTATGGCTACACCTTC | CASSRTSGVPGYGYTF
11 | TRBJ2-5 | NA | TRBV7-2 | NA | TGTGCCAGCAGCCCCCAAGAGACCCAGTACTTC | CASSPQETQYF
17 | TRBJ1-3 | NA | TRBV11-2 | NA | TGTGCCAGCAGCTCATTCTCGGCGGGGGCGCAGGGAAACACCATATATTTT | CASSSFSAGAQGNTIYF
15 | TRBJ2-1 | NA | TRBV27 | NA | TGTGCCAGCAGTTTAAGTCTCGGCCAACACAATGAGCAGTTCTTC | CASSLSLGQHNEQFF
16 | TRBJ1-3 | NA | TRBV2 | NA | TGTGCCAGCAGTGATTTTTCAGCGCTCACTGGAAACACCATATATTTT | CASSDFSALTGNTIYF
17 | TRBJ2-1 | NA | TRBV10-3 | TRBD2 | TGTGCCATCAGTGGTGGAGAACTAGCGGGAGAAAAGGGTGAGCAGTTCTTC | CAISGGELAGEKGEQFF
15 | TRBJ2-3 | NA | TRBV5-1 | NA | TGCGCCAGCAGCTTGAACTCAGGGGCCCCAGATACGCAGTATTTT | CASSLNSGAPDTQYF
14 | TRBJ1-5 | NA | TRBV20-1 | NA | TGCAGTGCTAGTAGGGACAAGTTCAATCAGCCCCAGCATTTT | CSASRDKFNQPQHF
16 | TRBJ1-3 | NA | TRBV4-2 | NA | TGTGCCAGCAGCCAACCTTTGCGAGAAGAGGCAAACACCATATATTTT | CASSQPLREEANTIYF
14 | TRBJ1-2 | NA | TRBV2 | TRBD1 | TGTGCCAGCAGTGGGACAGGGAGTTTGGAAGGCTACACCTTC | CASSGTGSLEGYTF
16 | TRBJ1-2 | few | TRBV19 | NA | TGTGCCACCCATTACGGGTCCCCCACGGGGGGCTATGGCTACACCTTC | CATHYGSPTGGYGYTF
15 | TRBJ1-3 | NA | TRBV3-1/TRBV3-2 | NA | TGTGCCAGCAGCCCGTTGCGGGACTCTGGAAACACCATATATTTT | CASSPLRDSGNTIYF
13 | TRBJ2-7 | NA | TRBV5-1 | TRBD1 | TGCGCCATCCCGGGACAGCTATCCTACGAGCAGTACTTC | CAIPGQLSYEQYF
14 | TRBJ2-1 | NA | TRBV6-6 | NA | TGTGCCAGCAGACCCCTCAACGGGGACAATGAGCAGTTCTTC | CASRPLNGDNEQFF
15 | TRBJ2-1 | NA | TRBV21-1 | NA | TGTGCCAGCAGCCATACCGGGAGAGGCTACAATGAGCAGTTCTTC | CASSHTGRGYNEQFF
15 | TRBJ2-2 | NA | TRBV19 | TRBD2 | TGTGCCAGTAACGGACTAGCGGCCTACTCCGGGGAGCTGTTTTTT | CASNGLAAYSGELFF
19 | TRBJ2-4 | NA | TRBV15 | NA | TGTGCCACCAGCAGAGGTATAAACAGGGCCTTACAGCTCAAAAACATTCAGTACTTC | CATSRGINRALQLKNIQYF
15 | TRBJ2-1 | NA | TRBV5-8 | TRBD2 | TGTGCCAGCAGCTTGGGACTAGCGGAATACAATGAGCAGTTCTTC | CASSLGLAEYNEQFF
16 | TRBJ1-6 | NA | TRBV9 | NA | TGTGCCAGCAGCGTAGGAGCCCCTACCGGGGGTTCACCCCTCCACTTT | CASSVGAPTGGSPLHF
16 | TRBJ2-1 | NA | TRBV9 | NA | TGTGCCAGCAGCGTAGAGGTGACAAGGAGGGGTAATGAGCAGTTCTTC | CASSVEVTRRGNEQFF
14 | TRBJ2-7 | NA | TRBV6-5 | TRBD2 | TGTGCCAGCAGTTTGACTAGCGAATCCTACGAGCAGTACTTC | CASSLTSESYEQYF
17 | TRBJ2-1 | once | TRBV7-7 | TRBD1 | TGTGCTAGCAGCCCGAGGGACAGCCTCGGCTCCTACAATGAGCAGTTCTTC | CASSPRDSLGSYNEQFF
15 | TRBJ2-1 | NA | TRBV11-1 | TRBD2 | TGTGCCAGCGCACTCGGGGCTAGCGGGTACAATGAGCAGTTCTTC | CASALGASGYNEQFF
14 | TRBJ2-5 | NA | TRBV7-9 | NA | TGTGCCAGCAGCCCTGGGGGATTTCAAGAGACCCAGTACTTC | CASSPGGFQETQYF
13 | TRBJ1-1 | NA | TRBV12-3/TRBV12-4 | NA | TGTGCCAGCAGCCTTAGGAGTATCACTGAAGCTTTCTTT | CASSLRSITEAFF
11 | TRBJ2-5 | NA | TRBV2 | NA | TGTGCCAGCAAGGGGGAAGAGACCCAGTACTTC | CASKGEETQYF
14 | TRBJ2-7 | NA | TRBV5-1 | NA | TGCGCCAGCAGCCGGGCGTTCGGGGTCTACGAGCAGTACTTC | CASSRAFGVYEQYF